Sequencing of this T cell receptor (beta chain) was carried out in a study of T cell responses to AZD1222 COVID-19 vaccine. The study's findings and limits: After two AZD1222 doses, spike-specific TCR breadth and depth rose versus day 0. Females outnumbered males among donors, who were mostly white British; clonal diversity was possibly underestimated.

As to this clone: Antigen: not known.

CDR3 length equals 14 residues. Deletions cut 2 bases from V and 5 bases from J, with 15 bases between. Looked up from germline, CDR1 is SQVTM and CDR2 is ANQGSEA. Only in-frame clones appear in the TCRdb table, and some are missing; sequencing was by immunoSEQ multiplex PCR. The table shows about 200,000 clones, with around 93% occurring only once. This receptor was identified in an adult who received the AZD1222 COVID-19 vaccine. The starting material was peripheral blood, obtained 28 days after the second AZD1222 dose. This rearrangement joins TRBV29-1 to TRBJ1-2; TRBD1 might be the D (5 bases). The CDR3 region is CSVEPGTGDYGYTF. The CDR3 DNA sequence: TGCAGCGTTGAACCCGGGACCGGAGATTATGGCTACACCTTC.